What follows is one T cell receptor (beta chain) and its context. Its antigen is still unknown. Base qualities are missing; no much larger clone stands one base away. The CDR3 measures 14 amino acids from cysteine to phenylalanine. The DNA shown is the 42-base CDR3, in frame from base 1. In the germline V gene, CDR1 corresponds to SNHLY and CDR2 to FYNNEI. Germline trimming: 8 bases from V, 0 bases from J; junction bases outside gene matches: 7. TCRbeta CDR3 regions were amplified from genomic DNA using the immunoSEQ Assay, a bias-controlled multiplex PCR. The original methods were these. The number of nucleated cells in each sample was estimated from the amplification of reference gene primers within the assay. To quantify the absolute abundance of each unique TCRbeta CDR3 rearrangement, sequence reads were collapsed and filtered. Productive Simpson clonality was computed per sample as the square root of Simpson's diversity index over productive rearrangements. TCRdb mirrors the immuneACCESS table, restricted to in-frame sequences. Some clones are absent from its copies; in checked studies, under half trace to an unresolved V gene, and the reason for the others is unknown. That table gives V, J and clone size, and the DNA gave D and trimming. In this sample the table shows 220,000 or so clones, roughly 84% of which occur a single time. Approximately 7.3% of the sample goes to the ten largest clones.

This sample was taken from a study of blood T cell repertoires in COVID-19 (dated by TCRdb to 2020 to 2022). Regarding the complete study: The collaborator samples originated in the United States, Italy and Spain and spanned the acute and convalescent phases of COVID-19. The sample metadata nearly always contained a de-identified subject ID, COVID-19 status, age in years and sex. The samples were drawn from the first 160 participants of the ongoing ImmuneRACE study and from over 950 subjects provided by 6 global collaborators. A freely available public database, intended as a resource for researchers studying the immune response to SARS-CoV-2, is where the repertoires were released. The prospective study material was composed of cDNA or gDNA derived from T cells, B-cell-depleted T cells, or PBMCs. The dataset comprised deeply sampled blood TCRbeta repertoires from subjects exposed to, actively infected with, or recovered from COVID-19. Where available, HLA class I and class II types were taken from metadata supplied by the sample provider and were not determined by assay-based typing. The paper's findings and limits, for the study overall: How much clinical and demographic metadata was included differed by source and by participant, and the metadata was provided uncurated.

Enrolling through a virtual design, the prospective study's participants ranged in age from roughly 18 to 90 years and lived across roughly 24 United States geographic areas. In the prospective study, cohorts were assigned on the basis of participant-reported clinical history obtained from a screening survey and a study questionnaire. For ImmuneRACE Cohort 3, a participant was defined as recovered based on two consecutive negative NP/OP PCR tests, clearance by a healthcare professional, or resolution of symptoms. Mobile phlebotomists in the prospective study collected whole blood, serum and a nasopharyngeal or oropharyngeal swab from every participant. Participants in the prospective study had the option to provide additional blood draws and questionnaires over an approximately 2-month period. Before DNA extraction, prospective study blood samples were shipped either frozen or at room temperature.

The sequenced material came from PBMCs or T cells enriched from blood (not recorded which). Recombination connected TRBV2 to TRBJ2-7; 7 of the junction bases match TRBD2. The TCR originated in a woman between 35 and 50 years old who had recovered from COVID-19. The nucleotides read TGTGCCAGCGGGGAGGGATCGCTCTCCTACGAGCAGTACTTC. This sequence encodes CASGEGSLSYEQYF.